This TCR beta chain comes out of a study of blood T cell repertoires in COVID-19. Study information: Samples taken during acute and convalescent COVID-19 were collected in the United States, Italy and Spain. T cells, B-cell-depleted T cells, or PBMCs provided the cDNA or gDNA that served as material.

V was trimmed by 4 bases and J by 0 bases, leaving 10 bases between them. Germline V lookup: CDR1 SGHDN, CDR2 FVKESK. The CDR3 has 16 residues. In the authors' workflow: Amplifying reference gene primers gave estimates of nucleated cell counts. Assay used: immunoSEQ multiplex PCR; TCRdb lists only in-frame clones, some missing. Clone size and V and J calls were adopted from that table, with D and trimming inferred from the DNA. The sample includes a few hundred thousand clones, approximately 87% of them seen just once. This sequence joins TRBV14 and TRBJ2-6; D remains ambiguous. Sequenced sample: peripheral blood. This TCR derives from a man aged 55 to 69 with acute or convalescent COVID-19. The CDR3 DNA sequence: TGTGCCAGCAGCCCTACGAGTTACTCTGGGGCCAACGTCCTGACTTTC. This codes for CASSPTSYSGANVLTF.